This T cell receptor beta chain derives from a study of blood T cell repertoires in COVID-19. In Seattle, patients joined the study during active infection and were tracked longitudinally. The length of the CDR3 is 16 residues. From germline, CDR1 is LNHDA and CDR2 SQIVND (reference sequence). V was shortened by 6 bases and J by 6 bases, with 22 bases between the two germline ends. In the original processing: For nucleated cells, counts were estimated from reference gene primer amplification. Generated by immunoSEQ multiplex PCR, the TCRdb table keeps only in-frame clones and is missing some. V and J calls plus clone size are reproduced from that table; the DNA served to infer D and trimming. The sample holds 200,000 or so clones, nearly 90% seen once.

J is TRBJ2-3 and V is TRBV19, with a possible D match to TRBD1 (5 bases). Sequences were obtained from peripheral blood. The source of this sequence is a man in his forties or fifties with COVID-19, enrolled during active disease. DNA of the CDR3: TGTGCCAGTAGCCGGCAAGGTCAGGGAACTATCGATACGCAGTATTTT. It codes for CASSRQGQGTIDTQYF.